The text below deals with one TCR beta chain. As yet, its antigen is unknown. This CDR3 has 15 amino acids. V lost 2 bases, J lost 0 bases, and 9 bases lay in between. Germline V gene sequence: CDR1 SGHRS, CDR2 YFSETQ. The data are from a study of cytomegalovirus exposure and HLA in healthy donors. At the level of the study: In a later analysis, it was reported that the approximately 110 validation repertoires had been produced on the same platform as the 666 repertoires belonging to the first cohort. Study conclusions and caveats: A classifier reportedly called cytomegalovirus status with high sensitivity and specificity. Most TCR sequences proved rare, with some public TCRs found in many donors.

The donors were members of the 120-subject validation cohort (separate from the approximately 650-subject first cohort). Sequencing was performed with immunoSEQ multiplex PCR; in TCRdb, only in-frame clones are kept and a portion is missing. The data show about 100,000 clones, approximately 95% seen once. The origin of this receptor is a woman between 18 and 30 years old in good health and CMV-seronegative. Sequenced input: PBMCs. This chain joins TRBV5-1 and TRBJ1-3; maybe TRBD1 (6 bases). The CDR3 sequence: CASSFDRNSGNTIYF. DNA for the CDR3: TGCGCCAGCAGCTTCGACAGGAACTCTGGAAACACCATATATTTT.